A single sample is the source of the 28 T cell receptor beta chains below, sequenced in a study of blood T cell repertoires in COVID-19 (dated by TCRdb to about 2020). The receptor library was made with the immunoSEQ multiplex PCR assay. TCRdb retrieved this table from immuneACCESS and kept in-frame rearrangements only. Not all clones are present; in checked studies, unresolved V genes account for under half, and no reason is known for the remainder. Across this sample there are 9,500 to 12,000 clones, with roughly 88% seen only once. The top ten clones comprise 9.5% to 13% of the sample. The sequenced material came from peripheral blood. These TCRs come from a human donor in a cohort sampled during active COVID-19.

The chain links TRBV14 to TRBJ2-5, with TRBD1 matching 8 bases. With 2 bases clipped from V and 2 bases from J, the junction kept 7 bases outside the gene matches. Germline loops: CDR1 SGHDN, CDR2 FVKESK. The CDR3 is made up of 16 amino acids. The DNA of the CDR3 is TGTGCCAGCAGCCAAAAGGGACAGGTGGGACAAGAGACCCAGTACTTC. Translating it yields CASSQKGQVGQETQYF. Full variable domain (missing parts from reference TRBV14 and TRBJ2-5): EAGVTQFPSHSVIEKGQTVTLRCDPISGHDNLYWYRRVMGKEIKFLLHFVKESKQDESGMPNNRFLAERTGGTYSTLKVQPAELEDSGVYFCASSQKGQVGQETQYFGPGTRLLVL.

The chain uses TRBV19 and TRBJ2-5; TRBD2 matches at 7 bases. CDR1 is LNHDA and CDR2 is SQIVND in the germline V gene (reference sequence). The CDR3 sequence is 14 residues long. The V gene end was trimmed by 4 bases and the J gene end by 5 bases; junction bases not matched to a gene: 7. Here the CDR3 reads CASSRTSLGETQYF. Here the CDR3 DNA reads TGTGCCAGTAGTAGGACTAGTCTCGGGGAGACCCAGTACTTC.

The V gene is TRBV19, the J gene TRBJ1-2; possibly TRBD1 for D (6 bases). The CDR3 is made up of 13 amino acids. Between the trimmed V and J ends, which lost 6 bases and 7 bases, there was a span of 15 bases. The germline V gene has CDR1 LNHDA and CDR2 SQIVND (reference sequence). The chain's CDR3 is CASSPGGGGGYTF. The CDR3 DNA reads TGTGCCAGTAGCCCCGGGGGGGGCGGTGGCTACACCTTC.

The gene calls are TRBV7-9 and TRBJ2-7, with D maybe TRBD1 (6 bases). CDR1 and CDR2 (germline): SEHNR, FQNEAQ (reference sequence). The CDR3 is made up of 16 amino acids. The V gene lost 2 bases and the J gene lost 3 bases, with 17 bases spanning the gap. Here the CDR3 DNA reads TGTGCCAGCAGCTTATTTCTTGGGCAGGGGCTCTACGAGCAGTACTTC. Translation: CASSLFLGQGLYEQYF. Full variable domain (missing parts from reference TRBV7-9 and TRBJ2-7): DTGVSQNPRHKITKRGQNVTFRCDPISEHNRLYWYRQTLGQGPEFLTYFQNEAQLEKSRLLSDRFSAERPKGSFSTLEIQRTEQGDSAMYLCASSLFLGQGLYEQYFGPGTRLTVT.

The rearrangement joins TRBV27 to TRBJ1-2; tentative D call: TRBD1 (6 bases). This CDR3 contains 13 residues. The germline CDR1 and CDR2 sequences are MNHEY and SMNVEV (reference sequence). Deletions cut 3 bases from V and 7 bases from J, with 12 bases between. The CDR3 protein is CASSFDRLGGYTF. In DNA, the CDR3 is TGTGCCAGCAGTTTTGACAGGTTAGGTGGCTACACCTTC.

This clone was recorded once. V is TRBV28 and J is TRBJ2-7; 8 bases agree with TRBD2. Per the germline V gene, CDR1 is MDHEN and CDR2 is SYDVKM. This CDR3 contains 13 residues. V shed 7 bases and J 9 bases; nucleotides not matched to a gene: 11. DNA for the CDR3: TGTGCCAGCAACCTCCGGGGGGGGAGACGGCAGTACTTC. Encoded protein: CASNLRGGRRQYF.

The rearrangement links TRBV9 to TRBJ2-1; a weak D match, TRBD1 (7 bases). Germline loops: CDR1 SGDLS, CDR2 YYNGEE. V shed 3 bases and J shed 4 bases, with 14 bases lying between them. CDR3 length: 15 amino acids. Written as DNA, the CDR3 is TGTGCCAGCAGCGCAGGGGGGCGAGGTTACAATGAGCAGTTCTTC. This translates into CASSAGGRGYNEQFF.

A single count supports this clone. In DNA, the CDR3 is TGTGCCAGCAGTTATCGACACAACCTCTTTGAAGCTTTCTTT. It is translated as CASSYRHNLFEAFF. V usage is TRBV6-5 and J usage is TRBJ1-1; D is uncertain. The CDR3 spans 14 residues. Between the trimmed V and J ends, which lost 3 bases and 7 bases, there was a span of 15 bases. From germline, CDR1 is MNHEY and CDR2 SVGAGI.

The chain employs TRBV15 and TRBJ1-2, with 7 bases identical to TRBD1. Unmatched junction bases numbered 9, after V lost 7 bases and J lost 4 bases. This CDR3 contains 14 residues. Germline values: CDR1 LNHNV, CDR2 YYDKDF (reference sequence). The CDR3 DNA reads TGTGCCACCACTCCCCTCGGGACAGCCTATGGCTACACCTTC. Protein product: CATTPLGTAYGYTF.

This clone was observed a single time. Here the CDR3 DNA reads TGTGCCAGCTCACCAAGTCGACAGGGCTACGAGCAGTACTTC. Protein sequence: CASSPSRQGYEQYF. The chain links TRBV18 to TRBJ2-7; 7 bases are a match to TRBD1. Trimming at V came to 2 bases and at J to 3 bases, leaving 4 bases not matched to a gene. The CDR3 is made up of 14 amino acids. In germline, CDR1 is KGHSH, CDR2 LQKENI. Based on the CDR3 plus reference TRBV18 and TRBJ2-7, the full variable domain is NAGVMQNPRHLVRRRGQEARLRCSPMKGHSHVYWYRQLPEEGLKFMVYLQKENIIDESGMPKERFSAEFPKEGPSILRIQQVVRGDSAAYFCASSPSRQGYEQYFGPGTRLTVT.

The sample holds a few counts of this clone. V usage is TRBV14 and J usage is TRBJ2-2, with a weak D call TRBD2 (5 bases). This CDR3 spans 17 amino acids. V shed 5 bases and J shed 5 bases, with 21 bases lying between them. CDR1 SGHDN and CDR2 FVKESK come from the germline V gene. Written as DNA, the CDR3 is TGTGCCAGCAGCAGGCGAAGCTACATGGGAGTGACCGGGGAGCTGTTTTTT. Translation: CASSRRSYMGVTGELFF. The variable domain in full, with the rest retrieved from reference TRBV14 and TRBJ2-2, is EAGVTQFPSHSVIEKGQTVTLRCDPISGHDNLYWYRRVMGKEIKFLLHFVKESKQDESGMPNNRFLAERTGGTYSTLKVQPAELEDSGVYFCASSRRSYMGVTGELFFGEGSRLTVL.

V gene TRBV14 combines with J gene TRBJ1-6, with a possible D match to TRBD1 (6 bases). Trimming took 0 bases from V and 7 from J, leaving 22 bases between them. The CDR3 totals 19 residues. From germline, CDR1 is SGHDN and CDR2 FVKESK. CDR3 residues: CASSQDSRATGGWNSPLHF. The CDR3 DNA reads TGTGCCAGCAGCCAAGATAGTCGGGCAACGGGGGGCTGGAATTCACCCCTCCACTTT.

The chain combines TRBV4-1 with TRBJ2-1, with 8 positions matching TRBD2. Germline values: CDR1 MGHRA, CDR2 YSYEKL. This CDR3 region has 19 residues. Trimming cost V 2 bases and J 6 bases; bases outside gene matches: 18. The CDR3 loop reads CASSQRKIGTGGPGNEQFF. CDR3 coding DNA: TGCGCCAGCAGCCAACGAAAGATCGGTACGGGGGGGCCGGGCAATGAGCAGTTCTTC.

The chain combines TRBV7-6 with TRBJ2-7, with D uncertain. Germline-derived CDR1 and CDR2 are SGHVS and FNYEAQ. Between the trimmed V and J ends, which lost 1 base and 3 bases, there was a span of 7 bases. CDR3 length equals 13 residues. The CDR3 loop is CASSLGQNYEQYF. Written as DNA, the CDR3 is TGTGCCAGCAGCTTAGGGCAGAACTACGAGCAGTACTTC.

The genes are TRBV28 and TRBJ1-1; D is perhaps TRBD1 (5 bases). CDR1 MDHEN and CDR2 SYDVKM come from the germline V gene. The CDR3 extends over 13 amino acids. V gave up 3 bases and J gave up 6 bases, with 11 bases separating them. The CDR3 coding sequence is TGTGCCAGCAGTTTCCCCGGGGGTCCTGAAGCTTTCTTT. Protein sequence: CASSFPGGPEAFF.

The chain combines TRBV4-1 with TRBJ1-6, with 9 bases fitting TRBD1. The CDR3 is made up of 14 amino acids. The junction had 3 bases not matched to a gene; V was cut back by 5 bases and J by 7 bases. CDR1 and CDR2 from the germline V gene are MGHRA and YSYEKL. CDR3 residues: CASSLTGGNSPLHF. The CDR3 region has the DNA TGCGCCAGCAGCTTGACAGGGGGGAATTCACCCCTCCACTTT.

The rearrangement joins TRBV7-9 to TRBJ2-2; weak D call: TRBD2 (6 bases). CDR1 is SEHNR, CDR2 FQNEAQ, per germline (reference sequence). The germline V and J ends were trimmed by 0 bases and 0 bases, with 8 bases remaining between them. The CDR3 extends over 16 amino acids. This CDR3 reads CASSLALAPNTGELFF. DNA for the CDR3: TGTGCCAGCAGCTTAGCACTAGCTCCGAACACCGGGGAGCTGTTTTTT.

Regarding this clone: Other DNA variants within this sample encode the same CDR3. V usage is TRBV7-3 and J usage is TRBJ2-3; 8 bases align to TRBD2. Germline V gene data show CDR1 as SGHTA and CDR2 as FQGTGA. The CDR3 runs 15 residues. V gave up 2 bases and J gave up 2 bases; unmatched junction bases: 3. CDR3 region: CASSLLAGTTDTQYF. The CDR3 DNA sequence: TGTGCCAGCAGCTTACTAGCGGGCACCACAGATACGCAGTATTTT.

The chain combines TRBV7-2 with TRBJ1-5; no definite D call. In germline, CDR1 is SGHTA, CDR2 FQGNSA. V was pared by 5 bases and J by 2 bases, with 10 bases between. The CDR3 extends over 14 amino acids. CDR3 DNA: TGTGCCAGCAGCGCGGTCGAGGGCAATCAGCCCCAGCATTTT. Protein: CASSAVEGNQPQHF.

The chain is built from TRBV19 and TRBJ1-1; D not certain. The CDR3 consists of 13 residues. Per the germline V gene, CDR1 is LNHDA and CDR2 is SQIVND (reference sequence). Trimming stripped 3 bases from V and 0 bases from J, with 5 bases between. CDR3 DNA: TGTGCCAGTAGTATCCCCGTGAACACTGAAGCTTTCTTT. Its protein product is CASSIPVNTEAFF.

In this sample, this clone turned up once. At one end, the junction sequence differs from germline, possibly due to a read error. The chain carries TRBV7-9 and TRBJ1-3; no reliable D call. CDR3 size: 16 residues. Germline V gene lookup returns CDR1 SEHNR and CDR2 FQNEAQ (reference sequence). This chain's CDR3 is CASHSPGSSSRNTIYF. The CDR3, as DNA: TGTGCCAGCCATAGCCCGGGATCATCCTCTCGAAACACCATATATTTT.

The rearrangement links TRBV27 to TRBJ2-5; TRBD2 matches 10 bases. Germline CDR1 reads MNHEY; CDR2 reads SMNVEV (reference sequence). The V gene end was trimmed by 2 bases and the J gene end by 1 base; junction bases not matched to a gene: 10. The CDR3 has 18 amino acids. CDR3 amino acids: CASSLITSGVSFQETQYF. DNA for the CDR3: TGTGCCAGCAGTTTAATAACTAGCGGGGTTTCTTTCCAAGAGACCCAGTACTTC.

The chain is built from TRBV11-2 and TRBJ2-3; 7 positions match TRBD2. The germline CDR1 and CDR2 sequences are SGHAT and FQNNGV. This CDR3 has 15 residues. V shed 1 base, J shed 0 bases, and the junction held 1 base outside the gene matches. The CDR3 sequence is CASSLGAGSTDTQYF. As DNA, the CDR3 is TGTGCCAGCAGCTTAGGAGCGGGGAGCACAGATACGCAGTATTTT.

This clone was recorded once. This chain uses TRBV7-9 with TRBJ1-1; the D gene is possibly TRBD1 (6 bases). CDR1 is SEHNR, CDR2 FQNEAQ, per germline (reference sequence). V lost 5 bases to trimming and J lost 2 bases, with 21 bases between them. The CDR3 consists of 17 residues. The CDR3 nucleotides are TGTGCCAGCAGCCCATCACCAGGGGCAGGGCATAACACTGAAGCTTTCTTT. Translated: CASSPSPGAGHNTEAFF.

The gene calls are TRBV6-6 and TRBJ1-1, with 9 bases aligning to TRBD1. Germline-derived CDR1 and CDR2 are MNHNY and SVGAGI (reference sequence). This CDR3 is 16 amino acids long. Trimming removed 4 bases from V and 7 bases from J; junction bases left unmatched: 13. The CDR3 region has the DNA TGTGCCAGCAGTTCCACGGGACAGGGACGAAGAGGTGAAGCTTTCTTT. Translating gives CASSSTGQGRRGEAFF.

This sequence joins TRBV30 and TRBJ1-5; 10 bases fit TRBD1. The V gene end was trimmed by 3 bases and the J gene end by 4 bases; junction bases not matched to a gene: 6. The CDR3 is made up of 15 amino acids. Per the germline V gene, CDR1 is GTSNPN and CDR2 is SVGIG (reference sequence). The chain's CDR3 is CAWRRRTGGNQPQHF. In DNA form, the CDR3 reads TGTGCCTGGAGACGGAGGACAGGGGGAAATCAGCCCCAGCATTTT.

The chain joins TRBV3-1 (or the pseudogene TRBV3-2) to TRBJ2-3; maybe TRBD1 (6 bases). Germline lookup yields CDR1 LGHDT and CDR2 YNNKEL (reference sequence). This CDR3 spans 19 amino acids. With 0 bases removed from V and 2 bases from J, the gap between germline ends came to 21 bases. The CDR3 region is CASSQENRDRRVLTDTQYF. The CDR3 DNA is TGTGCCAGCAGCCAAGAAAACAGGGACCGTCGAGTCCTCACAGATACGCAGTATTTT.

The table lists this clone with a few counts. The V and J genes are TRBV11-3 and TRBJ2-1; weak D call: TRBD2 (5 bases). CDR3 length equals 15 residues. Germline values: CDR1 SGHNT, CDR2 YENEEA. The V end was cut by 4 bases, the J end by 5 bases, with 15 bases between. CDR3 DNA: TGTGCCAGCAGCTACCTGCCCCGGAGGCACAATGAGCAGTTCTTC. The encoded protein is CASSYLPRRHNEQFF.